This T cell receptor beta chain was captured by sequencing in a study of neurological immune-mediated disorders. Study overall: The multiple sclerosis group of 34 included around 30 relapsing-remitting and 3 secondary progressive patients. Study results and limitations: The expanded clones of different subjects shared no CDR3 amino acid sequences (suggesting private repertoires in all groups). When repertoires were grouped phylogenetically, those of 18 of 34 multiple sclerosis patients fell into one related-CDR3 cluster, a possible signature.

In every sequencing run, more than 170 million TCR-beta sequences were generated from 15-18 subjects. TCRdb used MiXCR to reprocess the 5' RACE reads, holding one entry per CDR3 protein. This sample yields approximately 65,000 distinct CDR3 sequences, of which over 5% are seen a single time; about 5.8% belongs to the top ten. This clonotype was counted at least ten times. What it binds is not known. CDR1 and CDR2 (germline): MGHRA, YSYEKL. CDR3 length equals 14 residues. V was shortened by 3 bases and J by 2 bases, with 10 bases between the two germline ends. Specimen: PBMCs. This TCR came from a human donor with multiple sclerosis. The donor label of this sample is uncertain. The chain couples TRBV4-1 to TRBJ1-1; TRBD1 might be the D (5 bases). The CDR3 nucleotides read TGCGCCAGCAGCCACTTCAGGGACAACACTGAAGCTTTCTTT. This encodes CASSHFRDNTEAFF.